This T cell receptor (beta chain) was sequenced for a study of blood T cell repertoires in COVID-19. Measured with immunoSEQ multiplex PCR; TCRdb has only the in-frame clones, and not every one. Here the sample spans approximately 170,000 clones, 65% to 90% being singletons. Trimming removed 1 base from V and 1 base from J, with 17 bases in between. CDR1 is LGHDT and CDR2 is YNNKEL in the germline V gene (reference sequence). The CDR3 contains 18 residues. Sequenced material: peripheral blood. The chain recombines TRBV3-1 (or the pseudogene TRBV3-2) with TRBJ2-1; D is perhaps TRBD2 (6 bases). The receptor comes from a man aged 50 or older with active or convalescent COVID-19. The CDR3, as DNA: TGTGCCAGCAGCCAAGGACAAGCAACGGGAGAGTCCTACAATGAGCAGTTCTTC. It codes for CASSQGQATGESYNEQFF.